This TCR beta chain was captured by sequencing in a study of T cells in Graves' hyperthyroidism and ophthalmopathy. Study details: Initial diagnosis, before any treatment, was when peripheral blood was collected.

Study-wide results and limits: Researchers report that a 13 V-J model separated ophthalmopathy from stable hyperthyroidism. Researchers found most expanded thyroid clonotypes above 0.001 in blood as well.

This clonotype was counted at least ten times. No antigen is known for it. The length of the CDR3 is 15 residues. The germline V gene has CDR1 MNHNS and CDR2 SASEGT. V lost 6 bases to trimming and J lost 6 bases; unmatched junction nucleotides: 12. Amplified regions were TCR beta CDR3 sequences from RNA transcripts. The HTBI primer set served for first-round RT-PCR of the TCR CDR3. TCRdb re-analysed the multiplex PCR reads in MiXCR, keeping a single row per CDR3 protein. Found here are about 250,000 distinct CDR3 sequences, around 26% of them singletons; the top ten hold approximately 32%. This TCR was recovered from a woman in her thirties or forties with Graves' ophthalmopathy. The V call is TRBV6-1, the J call TRBJ2-7; 9 bases map to TRBD1. The sample was blood. CDR3 residues: CASRNQGDRVREQYF. Written as DNA, the CDR3 is TGTGCCAGCAGGAACCAAGGGGACAGGGTACGCGAGCAGTACTTC.